The entry that follows covers one T cell receptor (beta chain) sequence. CDR1 is MDHEN and CDR2 is SYDVKM in the germline V gene. The V gene lost 5 bases and the J gene lost 0 bases, with 14 bases spanning the gap. The CDR3 is made up of 16 amino acids. Original handling: Amplifying reference gene primers gave estimates of nucleated cell counts. Only in-frame clones appear in the TCRdb table, and some are missing; sequencing was by immunoSEQ multiplex PCR. The V and J calls and clone size are taken from that table; D and trimming were inferred from the DNA. The sample records tens of thousands of clones, 75% to 85% being singletons. The entry originates in a study of blood T cell repertoires in COVID-19. Study information: Samples taken during acute and convalescent COVID-19 were collected in the United States, Italy and Spain. In each case, the material was cDNA or gDNA derived from T cells, B-cell-depleted T cells, or PBMCs.

The receptor was isolated from a human donor in a cohort sampled during active COVID-19. The J gene is TRBJ2-4, the V gene TRBV28; D may be TRBD1 (5 bases). The sequenced material came from peripheral blood. The CDR3 DNA sequence: TGTGCCAGCAGTCCGCTGCCAGGGTTAGCCAAAAACATTCAGTACTTC. Translated, it gives CASSPLPGLAKNIQYF.